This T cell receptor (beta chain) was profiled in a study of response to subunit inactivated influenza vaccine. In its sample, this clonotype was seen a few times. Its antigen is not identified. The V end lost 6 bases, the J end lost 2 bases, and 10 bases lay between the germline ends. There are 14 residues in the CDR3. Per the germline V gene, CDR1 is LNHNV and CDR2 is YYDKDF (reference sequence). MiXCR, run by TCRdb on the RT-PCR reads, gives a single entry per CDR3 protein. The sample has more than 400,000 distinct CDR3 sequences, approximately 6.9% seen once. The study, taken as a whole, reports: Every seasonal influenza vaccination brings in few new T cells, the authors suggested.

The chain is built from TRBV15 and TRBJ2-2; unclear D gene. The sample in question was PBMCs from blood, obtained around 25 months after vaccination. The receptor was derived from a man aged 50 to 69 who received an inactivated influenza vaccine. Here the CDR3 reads CATSAGDNTGELFF. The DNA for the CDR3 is TGTGCCACCAGTGCCGGAGATAACACCGGGGAGCTGTTTTTT.